The source of this T cell receptor beta chain is a study of vaccination and CD4 T cells after COVID-19. General study points: SARS-CoV-2-reactive clonotypes showed a nonsignificant median rise from about 20 to 38. Spike mono-reactivity held for 304 of 307 vaccine-specific clones in convalescent patients.

Cultured CD4+ T cell DNA underwent sequencing with the Oncomine TCR Beta short-read assay. The authors extracted genomic DNA from cultured CD4+ T cells. TCRdb ran MiXCR on the PCR reads and lists one entry per CDR3 protein. The table has thousands of distinct CDR3 sequences, more than 55% seen once. Stated treatment: approximately nine-day PBMC culture with coronavirus spike peptide pools or control peptides (ViraFEST assay). On this clonotype: The antigen remains unidentified.

Germline lookup yields CDR1 DFQATT and CDR2 SNEGSKA (reference sequence). Trimming stripped 0 bases from V and 5 bases from J, with 6 bases between. CDR3 length: 12 residues. Input material: CD4+ T cells from blood, cultured in vitro. This TCR was sampled from a human donor who had recovered from COVID-19. The chain recombines TRBV20-1 with TRBJ2-3; no firm D call. In DNA form, the CDR3 reads TGCAGTGCTAGAGACGTGGGAGATACGCAGTATTTT. It encodes CSARDVGDTQYF.